Listed here are 14 T cell receptor beta chains from one sample, sequenced in a study of blood T cells in healthy people across ages. A second PCR, run for about 7 to 11 cycles, used a sample-barcoded 5' primer plus a J-beta primer mix. One entry per CDR3 protein results from TCRdb running MiXCR on the 5' RACE reads. The table has over 1,500,000 distinct CDR3 sequences, more than 35% seen once. Sequencing was carried out using blood. Every receptor here comes from a human donor in good health.

This clonotype was found a few times. The genes are TRBV3-1 and TRBJ2-1, with 8 bases fitting TRBD2. CDR3 length: 14 residues. The V gene's germline CDR1 is LGHDT and CDR2 YNNKEL (reference sequence). J was trimmed by 9 bases and V by 0 bases; bases with no gene match: 4. CDR3 region: CASSQDGLAREQFF. The CDR3 DNA follows: TGTGCCAGCAGCCAAGACGGACTAGCACGTGAGCAGTTCTTC.

The CDR3 protein is CASSLSYRGRGNIQYF. In DNA form, the CDR3 reads TGTGCCAGCAGCTTATCCTACAGGGGGCGGGGAAACATTCAGTACTTC. The J gene is TRBJ2-4, the V gene TRBV7-2; 9 bases agree with TRBD1. The CDR3 totals 16 residues. CDR1 SGHTA and CDR2 FQGNSA come from the germline V gene. Trimming at V came to 2 bases and at J to 6 bases, leaving 8 bases not matched to a gene.

The chain carries TRBV28 and TRBJ1-2; D gene uncertain. The V gene lost 8 bases and the J gene lost 8 bases, with 9 bases spanning the gap. The CDR3 totals 10 residues. CDR1 is MDHEN and CDR2 is SYDVKM in the germline V gene. As DNA, the CDR3 is TGTGCCAGCTGGGGTAGGGGCTACACCTTC. Amino acid sequence: CASWGRGYTF.

This chain joins TRBV18 and TRBJ2-7; the D is unclear. V lost 3 bases and J 2 bases, leaving 8 bases between the germline ends. The CDR3 covers 13 residues. Germline values: CDR1 KGHSH, CDR2 LQKENI. Here the CDR3 DNA reads TGTGCCAGCTCACCGGTCATAACCTACGAGCAGTACTTC. This translates into CASSPVITYEQYF.

The V gene is TRBV20-1, the J gene TRBJ1-5, with 8 bases matching TRBD1. CDR1 is DFQATT and CDR2 is SNEGSKA in the germline V gene (reference sequence). Unmatched junction bases numbered 5, after V lost 4 bases and J lost 6 bases. The CDR3 is made up of 13 amino acids. Here the CDR3 reads CSATDRGTQPQHF. The CDR3 nucleotides read TGCAGTGCTACTGACAGGGGTACTCAGCCCCAGCATTTT.

On this clonotype: The CDR3 end shows no conserved phenylalanine or tryptophan, and so a read error is likely. This chain joins TRBV20-1 and TRBJ2-3; 8 nucleotides agree with TRBD2. J gave up 4 bases and V 4 bases, and 4 bases lay outside the gene matches. This CDR3 has 13 amino acids. CDR1 DFQATT and CDR2 SNEGSKA come from the germline V gene (reference sequence). CDR3 amino acids: CSAISGGADTQYL. CDR3 DNA: TGCAGTGCTATTTCCGGGGGGGCAGATACGCAGTATTTG.

V is TRBV7-3 and J is TRBJ1-1; D may be TRBD1 (6 bases). In germline, CDR1 is SGHTA, CDR2 FQGTGA. Trimming took 5 bases from V and 1 from J, leaving 14 bases between them. The CDR3 covers 15 residues. The CDR3 DNA reads TGTGCCAGCAGCCCAGGGGCCTCTGAGAACACTGAAGCTTTCTTT. Protein sequence: CASSPGASENTEAFF.

In its sample, this clonotype was seen many times. The J gene is TRBJ2-7, the V gene TRBV29-1, with TRBD2 matching 10 bases. Losses at the gene ends were 6 bases for V and 2 bases for J; bases not matched to a gene: 4. CDR3 length: 13 amino acids. In germline, CDR1 is SQVTM, CDR2 ANQGSEA. The CDR3 DNA sequence: TGCAGCGTGGGGACTAGCGAAGCCTACGAGCAGTACTTC. It yields the protein CSVGTSEAYEQYF.

This clonotype showed up many times. The V and J genes are TRBV12-3 or TRBV12-4 and TRBJ2-7; possible D gene TRBD1, 6 bases. The CDR3 contains 12 residues. Trimming took 5 bases from V and 6 from J, leaving 11 bases between them. In DNA form, the CDR3 reads TGTGCCAGCAGTCCCCTAGGGGGCGAGCAGTACTTC. As protein: CASSPLGGEQYF.

This clonotype was picked up a small number of times. The V call is TRBV2, the J call TRBJ2-4; a possible D gene is TRBD2 (5 bases). Gene TRBJ2-7 matches the end of the DNA better, so the J call may be wrong. Germline CDR1 is SNHLY and CDR2 is FYNNEI. This CDR3 is built from 14 residues. CDR3 in DNA: TGTGCCAGCGTTTCGGGGTCGAGCTCCTACGAGCAGTACTTC. It is translated as CASVSGSSSYEQYF.

As regards this clonotype: This may be a read error: a much more frequent sequence differs by one nucleotide. The chain links TRBV12-3 or TRBV12-4 to TRBJ2-4; 11 nucleotides agree with TRBD2. The J call is in doubt because the DNA end fits TRBJ2-5 better. The CDR3 is 17 residues long. CDR3 loop: CASSSSSGGVTQETQYF. Written as DNA, the CDR3 is TGTGCCAGCAGTTCGAGTAGCGGGGGGGTCACCCAAGAGACCCAGTACTTC.

This clonotype was counted between two and nine times. V and J are TRBV7-9 and TRBJ2-3; tentative D call: TRBD1 (6 bases). With 6 bases removed from V and 0 bases from J, the gap between germline ends came to 16 bases. The germline gives CDR1 SEHNR, CDR2 FQNEAQ (reference sequence). The CDR3 covers 16 residues. CDR3 sequence: CASSYSDSPSTDTQYF. In DNA form, the CDR3 reads TGTGCCAGCAGTTACTCGGACAGTCCTAGCACAGATACGCAGTATTTT. The complete variable domain, with remaining parts taken from reference TRBV7-9 and TRBJ2-3, reads DTGVSQNPRHKITKRGQNVTFRCDPISEHNRLYWYRQTLGQGPEFLTYFQNEAQLEKSRLLSDRFSAERPKGSFSTLEIQRTEQGDSAMYLCASSYSDSPSTDTQYFGPGTRLTVL.

This chain connects TRBV7-3 to TRBJ1-1; D remains ambiguous. The CDR3 extends over 14 amino acids. V gave up 0 bases and J gave up 6 bases, with 11 bases separating them. The germline gives CDR1 SGHTA, CDR2 FQGTGA. DNA for the CDR3: TGTGCCAGCAGCTTAACGGGTGGAGGTTCTGAAGCTTTCTTT. Translation gives CASSLTGGGSEAFF.

This chain connects TRBV4-3 to TRBJ2-7; 11 nucleotides line up with TRBD2. The CDR3 consists of 19 residues. The germline V gene has CDR1 LGHNA and CDR2 YSLEER. V lost 2 bases and J lost 2; bases outside the gene matches: 14. In DNA, the CDR3 is TGCGCCAGCAGCCAAAGGGTGGGGGCTAGCGGGGGGTCTACCTACGAGCAGTACTTC. Encoded protein: CASSQRVGASGGSTYEQYF.